The entry below gives a single T cell receptor beta chain sequence along with its context. Assay used: immunoSEQ multiplex PCR; TCRdb lists only in-frame clones, some missing. The sample has 50,000 to 85,000 clones, roughly nine tenths seen once; the top ten hold 7.3%. This sample was taken from a study of blood T cell repertoires in COVID-19. Study information: From T cells, B-cell-depleted T cells, or PBMCs came the material, which was cDNA or gDNA.

Germline CDR1 reads KGHDR; CDR2 reads SFDVKD. V was pared by 4 bases and J by 5 bases, with 6 bases of the junction left unmatched. The CDR3 loop spans 14 amino acids. This receptor was identified in a human donor in a cohort sampled during active COVID-19. Sample: peripheral blood. The chain joins TRBV24-1 to TRBJ2-5; TRBD2 agrees at 7 bases. The CDR3 loop reads CATSDLRGGETQYF. In DNA form, the CDR3 reads TGTGCCACCAGTGACCTTAGGGGAGGGGAGACCCAGTACTTC.